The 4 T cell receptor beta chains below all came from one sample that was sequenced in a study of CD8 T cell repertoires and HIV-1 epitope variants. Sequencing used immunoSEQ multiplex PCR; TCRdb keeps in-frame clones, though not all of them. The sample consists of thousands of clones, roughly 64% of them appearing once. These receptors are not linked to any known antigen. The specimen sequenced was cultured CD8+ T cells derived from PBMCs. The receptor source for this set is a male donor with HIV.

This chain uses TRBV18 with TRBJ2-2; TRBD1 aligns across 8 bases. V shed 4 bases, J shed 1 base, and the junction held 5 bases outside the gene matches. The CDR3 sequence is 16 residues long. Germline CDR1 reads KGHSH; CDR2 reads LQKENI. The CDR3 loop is CASSLTTGVNTGELFF. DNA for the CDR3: TGTGCCAGCTCACTGACGACAGGGGTGAACACCGGGGAGCTGTTTTTT.

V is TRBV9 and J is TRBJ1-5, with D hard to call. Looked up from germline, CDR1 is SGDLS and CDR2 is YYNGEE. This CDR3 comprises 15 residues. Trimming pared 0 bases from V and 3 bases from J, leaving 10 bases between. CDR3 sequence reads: CASSVGSGLNQPQHF. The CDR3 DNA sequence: TGTGCCAGCAGCGTAGGTTCAGGCCTCAATCAGCCCCAGCATTTT. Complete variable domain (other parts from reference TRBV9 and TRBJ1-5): DSGVTQTPKHLITATGQRVTLRCSPRSGDLSVYWYQQSLDQGLQFLIQYYNGEERAKGNILERFSAQQFPDLHSELNLSSLELGDSALYFCASSVGSGLNQPQHFGDGTRLSIL.

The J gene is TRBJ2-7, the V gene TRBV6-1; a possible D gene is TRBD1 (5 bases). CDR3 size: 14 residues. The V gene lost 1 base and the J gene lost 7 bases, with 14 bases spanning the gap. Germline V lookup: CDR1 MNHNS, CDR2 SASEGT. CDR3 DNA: TGTGCCAGCAGTGAAGGTAGGGGTCTATATGAGCAGTACTTC. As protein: CASSEGRGLYEQYF.

This CDR3 is CASAVLLNSPLHF. In DNA form, the CDR3 reads TGTGCCAGCGCCGTCCTGCTTAATTCACCCCTCCACTTT. This chain joins TRBV14 and TRBJ1-6; D is ambiguous. Germline CDR1 and CDR2: SGHDN and FVKESK. Between the trimmed V and J ends, which lost 8 bases and 6 bases, there was a span of 11 bases. This CDR3 has 13 residues.